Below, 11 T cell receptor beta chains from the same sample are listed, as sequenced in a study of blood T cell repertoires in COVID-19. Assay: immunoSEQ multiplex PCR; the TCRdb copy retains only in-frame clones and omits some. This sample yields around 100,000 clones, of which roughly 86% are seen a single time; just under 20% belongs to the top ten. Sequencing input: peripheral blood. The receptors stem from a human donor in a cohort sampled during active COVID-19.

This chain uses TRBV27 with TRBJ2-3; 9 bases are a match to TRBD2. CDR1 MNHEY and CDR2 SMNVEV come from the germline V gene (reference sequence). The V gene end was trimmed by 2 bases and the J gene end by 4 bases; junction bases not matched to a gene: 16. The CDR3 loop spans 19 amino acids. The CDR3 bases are TGTGCCAGCAGTTTACTTTCACCGGGACTAGCTCTACCGTCAGATACGCAGTATTTT. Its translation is CASSLLSPGLALPSDTQYF.

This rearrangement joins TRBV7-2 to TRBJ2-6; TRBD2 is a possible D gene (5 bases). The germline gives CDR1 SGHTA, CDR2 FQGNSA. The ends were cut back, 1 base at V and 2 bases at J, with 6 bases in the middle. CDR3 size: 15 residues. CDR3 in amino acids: CASSLGRTGANVLTF. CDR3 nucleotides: TGTGCCAGCAGCTTAGGGAGGACTGGGGCCAACGTCCTGACTTTC.

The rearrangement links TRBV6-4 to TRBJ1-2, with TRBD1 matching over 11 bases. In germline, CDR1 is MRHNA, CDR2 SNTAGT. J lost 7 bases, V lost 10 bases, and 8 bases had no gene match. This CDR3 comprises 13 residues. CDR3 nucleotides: TGTGCCACCCGAGGACAGGGGGCTGGTGGCTACACCTTC. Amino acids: CATRGQGAGGYTF.

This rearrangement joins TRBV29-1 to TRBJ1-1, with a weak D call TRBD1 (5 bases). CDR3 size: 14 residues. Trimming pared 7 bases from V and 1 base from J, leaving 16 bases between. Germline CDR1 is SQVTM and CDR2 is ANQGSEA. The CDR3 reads CSANLVGENTEAFF. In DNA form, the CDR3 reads TGCAGCGCCAACCTGGTAGGGGAGAACACTGAAGCTTTCTTT.

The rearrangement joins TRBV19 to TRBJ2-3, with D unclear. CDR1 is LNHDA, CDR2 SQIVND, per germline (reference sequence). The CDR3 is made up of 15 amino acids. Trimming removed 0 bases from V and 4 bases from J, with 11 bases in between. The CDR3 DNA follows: TGTGCCAGTAGTATAGAACCCACTTTCTCAGATACGCAGTATTTT. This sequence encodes CASSIEPTFSDTQYF.

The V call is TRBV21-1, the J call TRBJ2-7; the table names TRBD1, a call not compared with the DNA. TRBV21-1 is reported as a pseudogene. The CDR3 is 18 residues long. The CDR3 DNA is TGTGCCAGCAGCAAGGACCTCCCCTCCGGGACAGCTACCTACGAGCAGTACTTC. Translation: CASSKDLPSGTATYEQYF.

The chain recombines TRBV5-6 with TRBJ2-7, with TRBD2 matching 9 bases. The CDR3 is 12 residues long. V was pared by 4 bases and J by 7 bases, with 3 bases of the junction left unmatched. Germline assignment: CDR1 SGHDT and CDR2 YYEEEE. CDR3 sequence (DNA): TGTGCCAGCAGCATGACTAGCGGAGAGCAGTACTTC. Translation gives CASSMTSGEQYF.

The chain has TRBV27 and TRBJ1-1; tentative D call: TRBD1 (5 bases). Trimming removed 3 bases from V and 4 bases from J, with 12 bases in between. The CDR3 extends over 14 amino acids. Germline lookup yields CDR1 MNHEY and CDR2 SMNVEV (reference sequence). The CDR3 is CASSFGGGGTEAFF. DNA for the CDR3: TGTGCCAGCAGTTTCGGAGGCGGGGGCACTGAAGCTTTCTTT.

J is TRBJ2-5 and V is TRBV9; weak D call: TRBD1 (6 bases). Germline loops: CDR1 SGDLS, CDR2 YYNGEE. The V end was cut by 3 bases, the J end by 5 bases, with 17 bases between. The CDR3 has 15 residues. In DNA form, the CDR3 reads TGTGCCAGCAGCGCGTCACCGGGACAAGGGGAGACCCAGTACTTC. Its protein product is CASSASPGQGETQYF. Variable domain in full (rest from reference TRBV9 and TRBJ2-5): DSGVTQTPKHLITATGQRVTLRCSPRSGDLSVYWYQQSLDQGLQFLIQYYNGEERAKGNILERFSAQQFPDLHSELNLSSLELGDSALYFCASSASPGQGETQYFGPGTRLLVL.

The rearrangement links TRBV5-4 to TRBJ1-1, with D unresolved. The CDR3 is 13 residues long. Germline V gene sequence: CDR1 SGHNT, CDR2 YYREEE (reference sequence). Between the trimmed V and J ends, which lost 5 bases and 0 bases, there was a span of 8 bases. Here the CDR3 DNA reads TGTGCCAGCAGTATGAGGATGAACACTGAAGCTTTCTTT. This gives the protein CASSMRMNTEAFF.

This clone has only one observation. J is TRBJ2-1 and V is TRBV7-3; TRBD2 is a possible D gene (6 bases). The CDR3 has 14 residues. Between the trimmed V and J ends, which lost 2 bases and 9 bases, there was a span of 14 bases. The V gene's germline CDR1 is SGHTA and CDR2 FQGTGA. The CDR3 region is CASSLGGTSSEQFF. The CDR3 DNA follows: TGTGCCAGCAGCTTAGGTGGGACTTCGTCTGAGCAGTTCTTC.